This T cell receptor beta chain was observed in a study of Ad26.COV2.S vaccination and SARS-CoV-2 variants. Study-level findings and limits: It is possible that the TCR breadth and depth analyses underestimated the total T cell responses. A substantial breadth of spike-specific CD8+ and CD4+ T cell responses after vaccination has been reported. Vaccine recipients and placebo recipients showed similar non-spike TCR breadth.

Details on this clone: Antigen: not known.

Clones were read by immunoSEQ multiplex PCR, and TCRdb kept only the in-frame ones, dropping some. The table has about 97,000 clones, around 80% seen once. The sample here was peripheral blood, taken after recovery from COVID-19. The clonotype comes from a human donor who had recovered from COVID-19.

The CDR3 protein is CASKGGDWRNTLYNEQFF. As DNA, the CDR3 is TGCGCCAGCAAAGGGGGCGACTGGCGGAACACCCTTTACAATGAGCAGTTCTTC. This chain joins TRBV5-1 and TRBJ2-1, with 7 nucleotides matching TRBD1. The V and J ends lost 6 bases and 4 bases, in that order; junction bases with no gene match: 19. Germline CDR1 and CDR2: SGHRS and YFSETQ. CDR3 length: 18 residues.